A selection of T cell receptor beta chains follows, all from one sample in a study of T cells in Graves' hyperthyroidism and ophthalmopathy. Each CDR3 protein is one row after TCRdb ran MiXCR on the multiplex PCR reads. Of some 350,000 distinct CDR3 sequences listed, around 16% are singletons. Sequencing was performed on blood. The receptors stem from a woman under 30 with Graves' hyperthyroidism that later progressed to Graves' ophthalmopathy. CDR3s include the opening cysteine and the closing phenylalanine or tryptophan.

cdr3_aa j_call v_call
CASSSRGVYEQYF TRBJ2-7 TRBV5-4
CSVGRTSYEQYF TRBJ2-7 TRBV20-1
CASRPGQGAKNIQYF TRBJ2-4 TRBV6-1
CASSTGHNYEQYF TRBJ2-7 TRBV27
CASRRGGKVYGYTF TRBJ1-2 TRBV6-1
CASSLGLGGDTQYF TRBJ2-3 TRBV7-3
CASSFEPHGLAGEFEQFF TRBJ2-1 TRBV11-2
CASSFGGRGETQYF TRBJ2-5 TRBV5-1
CASSHRGAGNEQYF TRBJ2-7 TRBV3-1
CASRPRGGYEQYF TRBJ2-7 TRBV28
CASSPPLAGETYNEQFF TRBJ2-1 TRBV6-1
CASSQRTVGGEKLFF TRBJ1-4 TRBV4-1
CASSVSGRRETQYF TRBJ2-5 TRBV9
CASSKQTSGSKNEQFF TRBJ2-1 TRBV6-2/TRBV6-3
CASPRTTSGNTIYF TRBJ1-3 TRBV14
CSACIAGNTGELFF TRBJ2-2 TRBV20-1
CASSFTESTDTQYF TRBJ2-3 TRBV28
CSAPRLTFLGENEQFF TRBJ2-1 TRBV20-1
CASSLKVGGYQETQYF TRBJ2-5 TRBV2
CASSHTGEGDTQYF TRBJ2-3 TRBV7-6
CASRPGQKLVEQYF TRBJ2-7 TRBV6-1
CASSLEVGTGTYYGYTF TRBJ1-2 TRBV7-2
CASSQANGYNEQFF TRBJ2-1 TRBV4-3
CASSLTHSASDTQYF TRBJ2-3 TRBV27
CASSSHAGGRGEQYF TRBJ2-7 TRBV28
CASSFGGKTQYF TRBJ2-5 TRBV5-4
CASRRDRGLKTGGYTF TRBJ1-2 TRBV27
CASRGLAGDTQYF TRBJ2-3 TRBV6-1
CASSLPGTTEAFF TRBJ1-1 TRBV5-6
CASSHVFSETDNEQFF TRBJ2-1 TRBV19
CSARDPGGYNEQFF TRBJ2-1 TRBV20-1
CATSRERQGGELFF TRBJ2-2 TRBV15
CASSMGPRGEEKLFF TRBJ1-4 TRBV19
CASLQGNAASEQYF TRBJ2-7 TRBV28
CASSHVGPTDTQYF TRBJ2-3 TRBV4-3
CASRLGTSGRGGEQFF TRBJ2-1 TRBV3-1
CASSQDGPGRSTDTQYF TRBJ2-3 TRBV4-3
CASSSRWGRSSGNTIYF TRBJ1-3 TRBV28
CASSLHLAGGDEQFF TRBJ2-1 TRBV12-5
CSVVERTGIYPGAYGYTF TRBJ1-2 TRBV29-1
CASSYSGLAGLTQYF TRBJ2-5 TRBV6-2/TRBV6-3
CASSPGTSDPREQYF TRBJ2-7 TRBV7-8
CASSDSSGRGETQYF TRBJ2-5 TRBV2
CASSPSQGRNQPQHF TRBJ1-5 TRBV12-3/TRBV12-4
CASSPTGWGTDTQYF TRBJ2-3 TRBV28
CASSRASPGELFF TRBJ2-2 TRBV13
CASKTSGTSDEQFF TRBJ2-1 TRBV28
CASSPPGRTEAFF TRBJ1-1 TRBV18
CASSPRDRVYYEQYF TRBJ2-7 TRBV12-3/TRBV12-4